Below, 2 T cell receptor beta chains from the same sample are listed, as sequenced in a study of control samples from healthy donors and cancer patients. Data came from immunoSEQ multiplex PCR; TCRdb stores just in-frame clones and leaves some out. The sample contains 70,000 to 85,000 clones, about 79% of which appear only once. Sequencing was performed on PBMCs. The receptors stem from a man aged 55 to 70 with head and neck cancer.

This chain links TRBV4-1 with TRBJ1-5, with TRBD1 identical over 9 bases. Per germline, CDR1 MGHRA and CDR2 YSYEKL. Trimming cost V 0 bases and J 0 bases; bases outside gene matches: 18. The CDR3 spans 22 residues. The CDR3 region has the DNA TGCGCCAGCAGCCAAGAGAGGGCGATTAGGACAGGGGCTTTAGTTAGCAATCAGCCCCAGCATTTT. Translating it yields CASSQERAIRTGALVSNQPQHF.

This chain connects TRBV25-1 to TRBJ2-2, with D uncertain. The CDR3 totals 14 residues. The V gene lost 10 bases and the J gene lost 2 bases, with 14 bases spanning the gap. The germline gives CDR1 MGHDK, CDR2 SYGVNS. In DNA, the CDR3 is TGTGCCACCACGAGGCAGGAAAACACCGGGGAGCTGTTTTTT. Translated: CATTRQENTGELFF.